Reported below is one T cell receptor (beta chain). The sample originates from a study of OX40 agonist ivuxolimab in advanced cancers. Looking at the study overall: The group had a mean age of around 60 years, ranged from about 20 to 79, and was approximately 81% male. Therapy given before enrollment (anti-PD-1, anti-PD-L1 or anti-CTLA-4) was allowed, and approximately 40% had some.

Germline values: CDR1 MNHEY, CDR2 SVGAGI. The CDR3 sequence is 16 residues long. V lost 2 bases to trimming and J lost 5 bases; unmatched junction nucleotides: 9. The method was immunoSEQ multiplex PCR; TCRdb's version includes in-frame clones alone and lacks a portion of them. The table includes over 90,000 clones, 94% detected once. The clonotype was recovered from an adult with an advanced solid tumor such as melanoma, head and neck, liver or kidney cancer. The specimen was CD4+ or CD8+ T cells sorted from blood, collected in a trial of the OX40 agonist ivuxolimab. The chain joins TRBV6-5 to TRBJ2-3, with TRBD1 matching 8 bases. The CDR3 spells CASSYGGRGLVDTQYF. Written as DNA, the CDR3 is TGTGCCAGCAGTTACGGGGGCAGGGGGCTTGTAGATACGCAGTATTTT.